A single sample is the source of the 10 T cell receptor beta chains below, sequenced in a study of radiation and T cells in renal cell carcinoma. The time point here: blood 4 weeks post-SBRT, at nephrectomy. Treatment reported: 15 Gy SBRT to primary tumor, nephrectomy 4 weeks later. The method was immunoSEQ multiplex PCR; TCRdb's version includes in-frame clones alone and lacks a portion of them. This table holds 130,000 to 150,000 clones, approximately 86% found once. Sample: blood, taken from a patient whose treatment included radiotherapy and nephrectomy. The receptors here all came from a woman aged 45-65 years with renal cell carcinoma.

The gene calls are TRBV5-1 and TRBJ2-7, with D perhaps matching TRBD1 or TRBD2 (7 bases each). This CDR3 is built from 14 residues. V gave up 4 bases and J gave up 7 bases, with 18 bases separating them. Germline-derived CDR1 and CDR2 are SGHRS and YFSETQ. Written as DNA, the CDR3 is TGCGCCAGCAGCCCGGAAGCGGGGACAGAGGAGCAGTACTTC. Translation: CASSPEAGTEEQYF.

The chain employs TRBV20-1 and TRBJ2-7; D possibly matches TRBD1 or TRBD2 (5 bases each). Trimming took 5 bases from V and 5 from J, leaving 10 bases between them. CDR1 is DFQATT, CDR2 SNEGSKA, per germline (reference sequence). CDR3 size: 11 residues. The chain's CDR3 is CSASRDDEQYF. The CDR3 nucleotides read TGCAGTGCTTCCCGGGACGACGAGCAGTACTTC.

This rearrangement joins TRBV18 to TRBJ1-2; D not resolved. V was shortened by 2 bases and J by 8 bases, with 12 bases between the two germline ends. The CDR3 totals 13 residues. Germline loops: CDR1 KGHSH, CDR2 LQKENI. This CDR3 is CASSPGELEGYTF. CDR3 DNA sequence: TGTGCCAGCTCACCAGGGGAATTGGAGGGCTACACCTTC.

The chain has TRBV19 and TRBJ2-4; D might be TRBD2 (5 bases). The germline gives CDR1 LNHDA, CDR2 SQIVND (reference sequence). The V gene lost 6 bases and the J gene lost 7 bases, with 16 bases spanning the gap. The CDR3 is made up of 14 amino acids. The CDR3 nucleotides are TGTGCCAGTAGCGCCGGGAACCCCCCGAACATTCAGTACTTC. Residues: CASSAGNPPNIQYF.

The chain links TRBV5-1 to TRBJ2-7; D is uncertain. This CDR3 spans 11 amino acids. Germline CDR1 reads SGHRS; CDR2 reads YFSETQ. Trimming pared 0 bases from V and 4 bases from J, leaving 2 bases between. Written as DNA, the CDR3 is TGCGCCAGCAGCTTGGGATACGAGCAGTACTTC. Encoded protein: CASSLGYEQYF.

The chain uses TRBV18 and TRBJ1-1; D perhaps matches TRBD1 (6 bases). Germline loops: CDR1 KGHSH, CDR2 LQKENI. The CDR3 consists of 16 residues. V was clipped by 1 base and J by 4 bases, with 16 bases between them. The CDR3 is CASSPRADQTGTEAFF. The CDR3, as DNA: TGTGCCAGCTCACCACGGGCAGATCAGACAGGCACTGAAGCTTTCTTT.

The gene calls are TRBV7-2 and TRBJ2-7; possible D gene TRBD2, 6 bases. The V gene lost 5 bases and the J gene lost 4 bases, with 15 bases spanning the gap. The CDR3 runs to 14 residues. Germline lookup yields CDR1 SGHTA and CDR2 FQGNSA. The CDR3: CASSLPSALYEQYF. DNA for the CDR3: TGTGCCAGCAGCCTCCCTAGCGCGCTTTACGAGCAGTACTTC.

The chain joins TRBV7-2 to TRBJ2-5, with D perhaps assigned TRBD1 or TRBD2 (7 bases each). The CDR3 covers 17 residues. V lost 7 bases and J 6 bases, leaving 27 bases between the germline ends. Germline loops: CDR1 SGHTA, CDR2 FQGNSA. CDR3 nucleotide sequence: TGTGCCAGCACGCCCCAGGGGGTGGCGGGAGTGAAAAAGACCCAGTACTTC. Translating gives CASTPQGVAGVKKTQYF.

The V and J genes are TRBV5-1 and TRBJ2-6, with 7 bases lining up with TRBD1. CDR1 is SGHRS, CDR2 YFSETQ, per germline. The CDR3 contains 19 residues. V gave up 4 bases and J gave up 0 bases; unmatched junction bases: 13. The CDR3: CASSKDPPGQNSGANVLTF. DNA of the CDR3: TGCGCCAGCAGCAAAGATCCTCCGGGACAGAACTCTGGGGCCAACGTCCTGACTTTC.

J is TRBJ1-3 and V is TRBV23-1; D might be TRBD1 (5 bases). TRBV23-1 counts as an open reading frame of uncertain function. The CDR3 contains 19 residues. Between the trimmed V and J ends, which lost 0 bases and 0 bases, there was a span of 18 bases. CDR3 sequence: CASSQSRWDVHSSGNTIYF. CDR3 nucleotide sequence: TGCGCCAGCAGTCAATCCCGCTGGGACGTCCACAGCTCTGGAAACACCATATATTTT.